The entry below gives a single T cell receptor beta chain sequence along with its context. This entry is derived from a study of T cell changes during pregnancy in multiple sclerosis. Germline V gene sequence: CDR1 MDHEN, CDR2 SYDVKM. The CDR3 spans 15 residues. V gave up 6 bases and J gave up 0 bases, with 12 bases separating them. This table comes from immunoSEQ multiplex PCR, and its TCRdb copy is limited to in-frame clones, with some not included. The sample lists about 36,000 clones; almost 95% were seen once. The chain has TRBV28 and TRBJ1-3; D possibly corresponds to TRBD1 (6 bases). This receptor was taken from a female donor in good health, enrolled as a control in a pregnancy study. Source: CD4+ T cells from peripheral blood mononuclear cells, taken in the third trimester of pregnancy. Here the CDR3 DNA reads TGTGCCAGCAGCGACAGGCCTCTCTCTGGAAACACCATATATTTT. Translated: CASSDRPLSGNTIYF.